The text below deals with one T cell receptor beta chain. The clone's antigen remains unknown. No base quality information exists; no much larger clone differs at one position. The sample originates from a study of blood T cell repertoires in COVID-19 (dated by TCRdb to the early 2020s). As for the study more broadly: Samples from collaborators originated in the United States, Italy and Spain and spanned both the acute and convalescent phases of COVID-19. The material from the prospective study consisted of cDNA or gDNA derived from T cells, B-cell-depleted T cells, or PBMCs. The dataset comprised deeply sampled blood TCRbeta repertoires from subjects exposed to, actively infected with, or recovered from COVID-19. The repertoires were released in a freely available public database intended as a resource for research on the immune response to SARS-CoV-2. Samples came from the ongoing ImmuneRACE study (first 160 participants) plus 1,254 subjects from 6 global collaborators. The sample metadata nearly always contained a de-identified subject ID, COVID-19 status, age in years and sex. Where HLA class I and class II types were available, the types were taken from metadata supplied by the sample provider, not from assay-based typing.

TCRbeta CDR3 regions were amplified from genomic DNA using the immunoSEQ Assay, a bias-controlled multiplex PCR. Per the original workflow: Within the assay, amplification of reference gene primers was used to estimate how many nucleated cells each sample contained. Sequence reads were collapsed and filtered to measure the absolute abundance of every unique TCRbeta CDR3 rearrangement. For each sample, productive Simpson clonality was calculated as the square root of Simpson's diversity index across productive rearrangements. What TCRdb holds here is the immuneACCESS table cut down to in-frame rearrangements. Part of the clones is not present; checked against another copy, under half of the missing clones reflect an unresolved V gene, and the others are unexplained. The V and J calls and clone size were taken over from that table, and D and trimming were inferred from the DNA. The sample table lists 200,000 to 300,000 clones, 90% of them with a count of one. The top ten constitute roughly 3.6% of the sample.

Looking up the germline V gene (reference sequence) yields CDR1 LNHDA and CDR2 SQIVND. The junction shows trimming of 5 bases on V and 5 bases on J, plus 13 bases between the germline ends. Taken from cysteine to phenylalanine, the CDR3 has 14 residues. The CDR3 DNA has 42 bases and is translated from base 1. Whole blood was collected in K2EDTA tubes by collaborating institutions according to the institutions' own protocols. For TCRbeta analysis, collaborator samples were shipped as frozen whole blood, as isolated PBMCs, or as DNA extracted from either sample type. What the authors observed across the whole study: The quantity of clinical and demographic metadata differed by source and by participant and was supplied without curation.

This clonotype was sampled from a woman aged 40 to 50 with acute or convalescent COVID-19. Input material: peripheral blood. The sequence is built from TRBV19 and TRBJ1-5; the D gene assignment is ambiguous. The nucleotide sequence reads as follows: TGTGCCAGTAGTCCAGCGGAGGGTTATCAGCCCCAGCATTTT. This translates into CASSPAEGYQPQHF.